The clone carrying this T cell receptor beta chain was detected many times. Amplification of TCR beta CDR3 regions was performed using RNA transcripts as template. The HTBI set primed first-round TCR CDR3 RT-PCR. TCRdb itself ran the multiplex PCR reads through MiXCR, one entry per CDR3 protein. The top ten clones hold around a third of a sample with 300,000 or so distinct CDR3 sequences, approximately 17% of them seen once. This sample was taken from a study of T cells in Graves' hyperthyroidism and ophthalmopathy. V lost 2 bases, J lost 1 base, and 5 bases lay in between. Per the germline V gene, CDR1 is MRHNA and CDR2 is SNTAGT. There are 13 residues in the CDR3.

The clonotype comes from a man in his thirties or forties with Graves' hyperthyroidism. The sample was blood. V and J are TRBV6-4 and TRBJ1-1; D unresolved. CDR3 bases: TGTGCCAGCAGTGACGGACCGAACACTGAAGCTTTCTTT. This encodes CASSDGPNTEAFF.